These T cell receptor beta chains were read from a single sample in a study of identical twins. TCRdb used MiXCR to reprocess the 5' RACE reads, holding one entry per CDR3 protein. The sample contains about 190,000 distinct CDR3 sequences, about a sixth of which appear only once. Separately, the same data were catalogued under a study of T cells expressing NK-cell markers.

Sequencing was performed on CD8+ T cells sorted from blood. All receptors derive from a woman in her late teens or twenties in good health. Both conserved end residues are part of each CDR3. The D gene is left open where the match is weak.

CDR3aa | j_gene | d_gene | v_gene
CSVEGVGFADTQYF | TRBJ2-3 | . | TRBV29-1
CASSGDRGFF | TRBJ2-1 | TRBD1 | TRBV2
CASSQSQGGQPQHF | TRBJ1-5 | . | TRBV4-1
CSVEGLGYEQYF | TRBJ2-7 | . | TRBV29-1
CSASPRGNVGWDEQFF | TRBJ2-1 | . | TRBV20-1
CASSRDKGTEAFF | TRBJ1-1 | . | TRBV6-1
CASSFPRGAGAGELFF | TRBJ2-2 | . | TRBV12-3/TRBV12-4
CASSFALPYGYTF | TRBJ1-2 | . | TRBV12-3/TRBV12-4
CASSWGKGPETEAFF | TRBJ1-1 | . | TRBV12-3/TRBV12-4
CASSRRSNSPLHF | TRBJ1-6 | . | TRBV5-1